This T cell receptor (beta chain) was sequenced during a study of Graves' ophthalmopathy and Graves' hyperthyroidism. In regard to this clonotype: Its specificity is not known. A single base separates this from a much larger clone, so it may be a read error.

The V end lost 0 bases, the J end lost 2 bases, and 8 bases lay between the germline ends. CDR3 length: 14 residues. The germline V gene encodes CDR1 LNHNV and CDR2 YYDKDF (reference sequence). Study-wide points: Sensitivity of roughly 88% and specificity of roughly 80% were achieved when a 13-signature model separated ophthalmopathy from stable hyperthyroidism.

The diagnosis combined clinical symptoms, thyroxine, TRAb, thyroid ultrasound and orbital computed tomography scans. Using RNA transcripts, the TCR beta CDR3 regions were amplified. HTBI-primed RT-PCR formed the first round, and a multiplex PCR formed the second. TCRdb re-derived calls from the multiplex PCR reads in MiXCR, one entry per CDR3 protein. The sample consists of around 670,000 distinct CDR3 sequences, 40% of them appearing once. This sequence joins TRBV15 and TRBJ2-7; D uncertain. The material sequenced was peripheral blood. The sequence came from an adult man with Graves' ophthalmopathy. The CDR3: CATSRDSDPYEQYF. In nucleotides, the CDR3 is TGTGCCACCAGCAGAGATTCAGACCCCTACGAGCAGTACTTC.